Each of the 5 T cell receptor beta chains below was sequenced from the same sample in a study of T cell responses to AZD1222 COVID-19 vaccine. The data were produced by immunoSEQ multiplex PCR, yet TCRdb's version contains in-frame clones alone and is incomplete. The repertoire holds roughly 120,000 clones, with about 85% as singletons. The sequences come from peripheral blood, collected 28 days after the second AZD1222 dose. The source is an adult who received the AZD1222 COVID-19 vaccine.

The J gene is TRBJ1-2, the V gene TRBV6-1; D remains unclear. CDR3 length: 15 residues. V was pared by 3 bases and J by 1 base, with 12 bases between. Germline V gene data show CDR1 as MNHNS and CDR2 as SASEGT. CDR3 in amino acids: CASSDSGNINYGYTF. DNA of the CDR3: TGTGCCAGCAGTGACAGCGGGAATATTAACTATGGCTACACCTTC.

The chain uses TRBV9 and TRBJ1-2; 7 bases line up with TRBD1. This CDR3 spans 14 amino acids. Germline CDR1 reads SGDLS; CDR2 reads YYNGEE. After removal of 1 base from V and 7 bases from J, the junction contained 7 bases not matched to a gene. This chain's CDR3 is CASSVSQGGFGYTF. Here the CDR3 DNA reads TGTGCCAGCAGCGTATCCCAGGGGGGTTTTGGCTACACCTTC.

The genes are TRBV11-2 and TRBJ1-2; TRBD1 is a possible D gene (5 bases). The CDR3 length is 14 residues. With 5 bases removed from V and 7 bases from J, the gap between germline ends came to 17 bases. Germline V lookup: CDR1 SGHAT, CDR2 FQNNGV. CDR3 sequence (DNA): TGTGCCAGCAGCCCAGAGGGTCGGGGCGGTGGCTACACCTTC. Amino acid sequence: CASSPEGRGGGYTF.

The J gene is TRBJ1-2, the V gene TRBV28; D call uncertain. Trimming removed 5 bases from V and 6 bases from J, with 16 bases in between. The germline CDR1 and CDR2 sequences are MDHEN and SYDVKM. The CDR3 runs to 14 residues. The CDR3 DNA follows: TGTGCCAGCAGTCCCCACACAGACGGAGATGGCTACACCTTC. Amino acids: CASSPHTDGDGYTF.

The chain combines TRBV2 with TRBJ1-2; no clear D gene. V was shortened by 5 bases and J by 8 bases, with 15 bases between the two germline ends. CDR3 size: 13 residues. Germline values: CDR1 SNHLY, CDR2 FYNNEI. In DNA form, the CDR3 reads TGTGCCAGCAGTATAGGACCGGAGAGCGGCTACACCTTC. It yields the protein CASSIGPESGYTF. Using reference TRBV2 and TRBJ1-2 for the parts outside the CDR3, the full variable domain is EPEVTQTPSHQVTQMGQEVILRCVPISNHLYFYWYRQILGQKVEFLVSFYNNEISEKSEIFDDQFSVERPDGSNFTLKIRSTKLEDSAMYFCASSIGPESGYTFGSGTRLTVV.